This TCR beta chain was observed in a study of blood T cell repertoires in COVID-19. Turning to the study itself: Sites in the United States, Italy and Spain provided acute and convalescent COVID-19 samples.

This clone was counted between two and nine times. The repertoire was sequenced with immunoSEQ multiplex PCR; TCRdb's copy has only in-frame clones and lacks some. There are approximately 88,000 clones in the sample; about 89% occur only once, and 3% to 4.5% lies in the top ten. There are 15 residues in the CDR3. The junction had 1 base not matched to a gene; V was cut back by 4 bases and J by 1 base. Per germline, CDR1 MNHEY and CDR2 SVGAGI. This sequence joins TRBV6-5 and TRBJ2-6, with 7 bases matching TRBD1. The sequencing sample was made of peripheral blood. The origin of this receptor is a woman aged 50 to 60 in a cohort sampled during active COVID-19. CDR3 sequence (DNA): TGTGCCAGCAGTTCGGGACAGTCTGGGGCCAACGTCCTGACTTTC. Its protein product is CASSSGQSGANVLTF.